Presented here are 11 T cell receptor beta chains from one specimen sequenced in a study of T cell clusters in autoimmune cytopenias (dated by TCRdb to about 2019). Sequencing instrument: Illumina MiSeq. TRB rearrangements were amplified by multiplex PCR following a touch-down protocol, with the TRB-A and TRB-B primer pools mixed in one tube. Reprocessed by TCRdb, the reads give a single entry per CDR3 protein sequence, without DNA. This sample's table lists 2,800 or so distinct CDR3 sequences. The ten largest account for about 9.3% of the sample. Each sample's TRB amplification started from roughly 260 ng of peripheral blood genomic DNA, which corresponds to approximately 36,000 genome equivalents. The specimen sequenced was peripheral blood. Receptors originate from a human donor with an autoimmune cytopenia or autoimmune hepatitis (not recorded which).

This clonotype is classed as medium-sized by frequency. This chain connects TRBV19 to TRBJ2-7; the D call from TCRdb, TRBD2, cannot be confirmed without DNA. Germline CDR1 and CDR2: LNHDA and SQIVND (reference sequence). The CDR3 sequence is 16 residues long. The CDR3 region is CASSGRTSGHTYEQYF.

According to its frequency, this clonotype is medium-sized. The chain combines TRBV6-5 with TRBJ1-5; TCRdb reports TRBD1, a call that lacks DNA to check it against. The CDR3 is made up of 15 amino acids. Per the germline V gene, CDR1 is MNHEY and CDR2 is SVGAGI. The CDR3 protein is CASSLGQASNQPQHF.

According to its frequency, this clonotype is medium-sized. The rearrangement links TRBV6-5 to TRBJ2-2; with no DNA, the TCRdb D assignment of TRBD2 cannot be verified. Germline CDR1 and CDR2: MNHEY and SVGAGI. This CDR3 comprises 16 residues. Here the CDR3 reads CASSEAGIGRYGELFF.

This clonotype is deemed large by its frequency. V is TRBV11-1 and J is TRBJ2-1; TCRdb's assignment of TRBD1 cannot be checked, as there is no DNA. CDR3 length: 15 amino acids. Germline V CDR1 and CDR2: SGHAT, FQDESV (reference sequence). The CDR3 sequence is CASSLGGSSYNEQFF.

Its frequency marks this clonotype as medium-sized. The V and J genes are TRBV19 and TRBJ2-2; TCRdb reports TRBD2, a call that lacks DNA to check it against. This CDR3 has 14 amino acids. Germline V gene lookup returns CDR1 LNHDA and CDR2 SQIVND (reference sequence). The CDR3 protein is CASSIGTSGGELFF.

This clonotype is called medium-sized (0.01 to 0.1%) based on its frequency. The chain links TRBV19 to TRBJ2-2. Per the germline V gene, CDR1 is LNHDA and CDR2 is SQIVND (reference sequence). This CDR3 spans 12 amino acids. The chain's CDR3 is CASSITTGELFF. Drawing the rest from reference TRBV19 and TRBJ2-2, the complete variable domain is DGGITQSPKYLFRKEGQNVTLSCEQNLNHDAMYWYRQDPGQGLRLIYYSQIVNDFQKGDIAEGYSVSREKKESFPLTVTSAQKNPTAFYLCASSITTGELFFGEGSRLTVL.

Judged by frequency, this clonotype is medium-sized. The chain uses TRBV10-3 and TRBJ2-3; lacking DNA, the TRBD2 call made by TCRdb goes unchecked. The CDR3 loop spans 15 amino acids. Germline-derived CDR1 and CDR2 are ENHRY and SYGVKD. The CDR3: CAISESMPGGRTQYF.

This clonotype is labeled medium-sized based on frequency. This chain joins TRBV6-2 or TRBV6-3 and TRBJ2-3. The CDR3 extends over 14 amino acids. CDR1 is MNHEY and CDR2 is SVGEGT in the germline V gene. The CDR3 sequence: CASSYRKVTDTQYF.

This clonotype is classed as medium-sized by frequency. The chain is built from TRBV27 and TRBJ2-2; TCRdb reports TRBD1, a call that lacks DNA to check it against. The CDR3 is made up of 11 amino acids. Germline V gives CDR1 MNHEY, CDR2 SMNVEV (reference sequence). CDR3: CASSRGGELFF.

This clonotype counts as medium-sized (0.01 to 0.1%) by frequency. This CDR3 reads CASSIETSSSVTYEQYF. The chain has TRBV19 and TRBJ2-7; TCRdb names TRBD2, which stays unverified in the absence of DNA. This CDR3 spans 17 amino acids. CDR1 and CDR2 (germline): LNHDA, SQIVND (reference sequence).

Considering frequency, this clonotype is medium-sized. The genes are TRBV6-5 and TRBJ2-5; the TRBD1 assignment by TCRdb is unverifiable without DNA. The CDR3 loop spans 16 amino acids. CDR1 is MNHEY, CDR2 SVGAGI, per germline. The CDR3 spells CASSYYWDRGDETQYF.